Listed here are 29 T cell receptor beta chains from one sample, sequenced in a study of blood T cell repertoires in COVID-19. Assay used: immunoSEQ multiplex PCR; TCRdb lists only in-frame clones, some missing. The table has just over 650,000 clones, 85% to 90% seen once; the top ten hold under 0.3%. The sample taken for sequencing was peripheral blood. These receptors all come from a woman aged 18-30 years with acute or convalescent COVID-19.

The J gene is TRBJ2-3, the V gene TRBV2; 10 bases align to TRBD2. This CDR3 has 15 residues. Trimming at V came to 9 bases and at J to 4 bases, leaving 10 bases not matched to a gene. Germline V gene sequence: CDR1 SNHLY, CDR2 FYNNEI. CDR3 amino acids: CARPDRGLASDTQYF. The CDR3 bases are TGTGCCAGACCCGATCGGGGACTAGCGTCAGATACGCAGTATTTT. Full variable domain (rest looked up from reference TRBV2 and TRBJ2-3): EPEVTQTPSHQVTQMGQEVILRCVPISNHLYFYWYRQILGQKVEFLVSFYNNEISEKSEIFDDQFSVERPDGSNFTLKIRSTKLEDSAMYFCARPDRGLASDTQYFGPGTRLTVL.

The sample holds a few counts of this clone. This rearrangement joins TRBV5-6 to TRBJ1-2; 8 nucleotides align to TRBD1. Germline V gene lookup returns CDR1 SGHDT and CDR2 YYEEEE. The CDR3 totals 16 residues. Trimming removed 2 bases from V and 4 bases from J; junction bases left unmatched: 10. Here the CDR3 DNA reads TGTGCCAGCAGCTTACCCGGACAGGGCACCGGCTATGGCTACACCTTC. As protein: CASSLPGQGTGYGYTF.

The chain has TRBV29-1 and TRBJ1-1, with 7 nucleotides matching TRBD1. V trimming: 4 bases; J trimming: 4 bases; junction bases outside the gene matches: 3. The length of the CDR3 is 12 residues. Looked up from germline, CDR1 is SQVTM and CDR2 is ANQGSEA. This chain's CDR3 is CSVGDRVTEAFF. CDR3 DNA: TGCAGCGTTGGAGACAGGGTCACTGAAGCTTTCTTT.

This rearrangement joins TRBV7-9 to TRBJ1-1; 7 positions agree with TRBD1. In germline, CDR1 is SEHNR, CDR2 FQNEAQ (reference sequence). This CDR3 comprises 14 residues. V lost 1 base to trimming and J lost 11 bases; unmatched junction nucleotides: 10. In DNA, the CDR3 is TGTGCCAGCAGCTTAGGGGCAGGGGGTCAGTATGCTTTCTTT. Residues: CASSLGAGGQYAFF.

The CDR3 here is CAWSVRSGSYNSPLHF. CDR3 bases: TGTGCCTGGAGTGTACGGTCGGGCTCCTATAATTCACCCCTCCACTTT. The chain recombines TRBV30 with TRBJ1-6; no reliable D call. The germline CDR1 and CDR2 sequences are GTSNPN and SVGIG (reference sequence). The CDR3 extends over 16 amino acids. The V end was cut by 0 bases, the J end by 0 bases, with 9 bases between.

This CDR3 reads CASSEGTNRDLNSPLHF. The CDR3 DNA is TGTGCCAGCAGTGAAGGCACCAACAGGGACCTTAATTCACCCCTCCACTTT. This chain connects TRBV2 to TRBJ1-6; TRBD1 is a possible D gene (6 bases). CDR1 and CDR2 from the germline V gene are SNHLY and FYNNEI. The CDR3 contains 17 residues. Trimming took off 1 base at V and 6 bases at J, with 16 bases between the two ends.

The chain joins TRBV11-2 to TRBJ1-2, with no clear D. The CDR3 runs 15 residues. V was shortened by 0 bases and J by 8 bases, with 16 bases between the two germline ends. Germline CDR1 reads SGHAT; CDR2 reads FQNNGV. The CDR3 loop reads CASSLDIPGSNGYTF. The DNA for the CDR3 is TGTGCCAGCAGCTTAGATATTCCAGGTTCGAACGGCTACACCTTC.

The gene calls are TRBV7-9 and TRBJ2-1; the D is unclear. Deletions cut 7 bases from V and 8 bases from J, with 12 bases between. Germline V gives CDR1 SEHNR, CDR2 FQNEAQ (reference sequence). The CDR3 covers 12 residues. Here the CDR3 DNA reads TGTGCCAGCAAAGCTCCCCATGATGAGCAGTTCTTC. It encodes CASKAPHDEQFF.

This clone was recorded many times. This chain joins TRBV10-3 and TRBJ1-3; a weak D match, TRBD1 (6 bases). CDR3 length: 13 amino acids. Germline V gene data show CDR1 as ENHRY and CDR2 as SYGVKD. V was shortened by 6 bases and J by 0 bases, with 6 bases between the two germline ends. The CDR3 spells CAIRDSSGNTIYF. CDR3 in DNA: TGTGCCATCAGGGACAGCTCTGGAAACACCATATATTTT.

The chain employs TRBV28 and TRBJ2-7, with a possible D match to TRBD1 (6 bases). The CDR3 totals 13 residues. Trimming left V 10 bases short and J 0 bases short, with 13 bases between. Germline V gives CDR1 MDHEN, CDR2 SYDVKM. The CDR3 DNA reads as TGTGCCACCTTCGACAGGAGCTCCTACGAGCAGTACTTC. This codes for CATFDRSSYEQYF.

The V gene is TRBV4-2, the J gene TRBJ2-2; D is unresolved. V shed 2 bases and J shed 4 bases, with 14 bases lying between them. CDR1 LGHNA and CDR2 YNFKEQ come from the germline V gene. The CDR3 extends over 16 amino acids. CDR3: CASSQLARSSTGELFF. CDR3 DNA: TGTGCCAGCAGCCAATTAGCCAGAAGTAGCACCGGGGAGCTGTTTTTT.

This clone appeared once. The V call is TRBV5-6, the J call TRBJ2-5, with D possibly matching TRBD2 (5 bases). Germline V gene lookup returns CDR1 SGHDT and CDR2 YYEEEE. Between the trimmed V and J ends, which lost 0 bases and 5 bases, there was a span of 11 bases. This CDR3 has 14 amino acids. The chain's CDR3 is CASSLGGRWETQYF. The CDR3 DNA reads TGTGCCAGCAGCTTGGGCGGGCGGTGGGAGACCCAGTACTTC.

This rearrangement joins TRBV2 to TRBJ2-7; tentatively, D is TRBD2 (5 bases). The length of the CDR3 is 14 residues. The V and J ends lost 2 bases and 3 bases respectively, with 11 bases between them. Germline CDR1 and CDR2: SNHLY and FYNNEI. The DNA of the CDR3 is TGTGCCAGCAGTGAACTAGCTCTTGACTACGAGCAGTACTTC. Amino acids: CASSELALDYEQYF.

The gene calls are TRBV9 and TRBJ1-5; TRBD1 matches at 7 bases. The germline CDR1 and CDR2 sequences are SGDLS and YYNGEE. This CDR3 comprises 14 residues. Germline trimming cut 4 bases from V and 5 bases from J; bases unmatched to any gene: 6. The CDR3 coding sequence is TGTGCCAGCAGCCCGACAGGGATTGATCAGCCCCAGCATTTT. Residues: CASSPTGIDQPQHF.

This chain joins TRBV2 and TRBJ1-2; D ambiguous. The CDR3 spans 16 residues. With 4 bases removed from V and 2 bases from J, the gap between germline ends came to 17 bases. Per the germline V gene, CDR1 is SNHLY and CDR2 is FYNNEI. The CDR3 loop is CASSVGWARQNYGYTF. For the CDR3, the DNA is TGTGCCAGCAGTGTAGGATGGGCTCGCCAGAACTATGGCTACACCTTC.

V is TRBV4-1 and J is TRBJ2-5; possible D gene TRBD2, 6 bases. This CDR3 comprises 15 residues. V was cut by 3 bases and J by 1 base, with 12 bases left in between. Germline lookup yields CDR1 MGHRA and CDR2 YSYEKL. The CDR3 nucleotides are TGCGCCAGCAGCCAGACCCCCGGGAGCCAAGAGACCCAGTACTTC. Protein sequence: CASSQTPGSQETQYF.

The V call is TRBV5-1, the J call TRBJ1-1, with a possible D match to TRBD1 (6 bases). The germline V and J ends were trimmed by 0 bases and 2 bases, with 8 bases remaining between them. CDR1 is SGHRS and CDR2 is YFSETQ in the germline V gene. The CDR3 is 14 residues long. For the CDR3, the DNA is TGCGCCAGCAGCTTGGCAGGGGATAACACTGAAGCTTTCTTT. This sequence encodes CASSLAGDNTEAFF.

The V gene is TRBV7-9, the J gene TRBJ2-3; 13 positions agree with TRBD2. The J segment lost 5 bases and the V segment lost 8 bases, leaving 7 bases of the junction unmatched. The CDR3 runs to 15 residues. The germline V gene has CDR1 SEHNR and CDR2 FQNEAQ (reference sequence). As DNA, the CDR3 is TGTGCCAGCTTGGGGACTAGCGGGGCCATAGATACGCAGTATTTT. It yields the protein CASLGTSGAIDTQYF. The full variable domain, rest sourced from reference TRBV7-9 and TRBJ2-3, is DTGVSQNPRHKITKRGQNVTFRCDPISEHNRLYWYRQTLGQGPEFLTYFQNEAQLEKSRLLSDRFSAERPKGSFSTLEIQRTEQGDSAMYLCASLGTSGAIDTQYFGPGTRLTVL.

The V and J genes are TRBV19 and TRBJ2-3, with D perhaps matching TRBD2 (5 bases). This CDR3 has 14 amino acids. The germline V gene has CDR1 LNHDA and CDR2 SQIVND (reference sequence). V dropped 2 bases and J dropped 1 base, with 7 bases sitting between them. CDR3: CASSIRGGTDTQYF. The CDR3 DNA sequence: TGTGCCAGTAGTATACGGGGAGGCACAGATACGCAGTATTTT. The complete variable domain, with remaining parts taken from reference TRBV19 and TRBJ2-3, reads DGGITQSPKYLFRKEGQNVTLSCEQNLNHDAMYWYRQDPGQGLRLIYYSQIVNDFQKGDIAEGYSVSREKKESFPLTVTSAQKNPTAFYLCASSIRGGTDTQYFGPGTRLTVL.

V gene TRBV18 combines with J gene TRBJ1-4; the match to TRBD1 covers 7 bases. V gave up 1 base and J gave up 0 bases; unmatched junction bases: 11. This CDR3 contains 19 residues. Germline lookup yields CDR1 KGHSH and CDR2 LQKENI. As DNA, the CDR3 is TGTGCCAGCTCACCACGGACAGGTCAATGGAGTGCAACTAATGAAAAACTGTTTTTT. As protein: CASSPRTGQWSATNEKLFF.

V is TRBV7-3 and J is TRBJ1-1; D not certain. From germline, CDR1 is SGHTA and CDR2 FQGTGA. This CDR3 contains 15 residues. Trimming shortened V by 5 bases and J by 5 bases, and 18 bases separated the two germline ends. In DNA, the CDR3 is TGTGCCAGCAGCGTACTCGGGTTCCCCCAAACTGAAGCTTTCTTT. Its protein product is CASSVLGFPQTEAFF.

The chain is built from TRBV5-4 and TRBJ1-1, with 7 bases matching TRBD1. The CDR3 runs 14 residues. Unmatched junction bases numbered 2, after V lost 0 bases and J lost 3 bases. Germline CDR1 reads SGHNT; CDR2 reads YYREEE (reference sequence). This CDR3 is CASSLGRGDTEAFF. In nucleotides, the CDR3 is TGTGCCAGCAGCTTGGGCAGGGGGGACACTGAAGCTTTCTTT.

This clone was picked up one time. This chain joins TRBV10-3 and TRBJ1-3; 7 bases align to TRBD1. The CDR3 extends over 15 amino acids. After removal of 8 bases from V and 0 bases from J, the junction contained 7 bases not matched to a gene. Germline V gives CDR1 ENHRY, CDR2 SYGVKD. For the CDR3, the DNA is TGTGCCATCGGCGAGGGACAGAGCTCTGGAAACACCATATATTTT. This gives the protein CAIGEGQSSGNTIYF.

The chain links TRBV6-5 to TRBJ1-2; possible D gene TRBD1, 6 bases. This CDR3 spans 13 amino acids. The V end was cut by 5 bases, the J end by 2 bases, with 9 bases between. From germline, CDR1 is MNHEY and CDR2 SVGAGI. CDR3 region: CASSPGTNYGYTF. The CDR3 DNA sequence: TGTGCCAGCAGTCCCGGGACAAACTATGGCTACACCTTC.

This chain uses TRBV5-1 with TRBJ2-1; 7 bases match TRBD1. The CDR3 sequence is 15 residues long. CDR1 is SGHRS and CDR2 is YFSETQ in the germline V gene. V shed 4 bases and J 4 bases; nucleotides not matched to a gene: 8. The CDR3, as DNA: TGCGCCAGCAGCCGGGACAGTCCCTCTTACAATGAGCAGTTCTTC. This gives the protein CASSRDSPSYNEQFF.

This clone was detected once. The chain has TRBV29-1 and TRBJ2-5; D might be TRBD1 (8 bases). This CDR3 is 14 amino acids long. Trimming cost V 6 bases and J 4 bases, with 18 bases left between them. Germline V lookup: CDR1 SQVTM, CDR2 ANQGSEA. In DNA, the CDR3 is TGCAGCGTCGCCGAACAGGGGGGGGCAGAGACCCAGTACTTC. Translation: CSVAEQGGAETQYF.

This clone was seen a few times. This chain uses TRBV2 with TRBJ1-4, with D hard to call. V shed 8 bases and J shed 0 bases, with 13 bases lying between them. The CDR3 sequence is 15 residues long. Germline V gene sequence: CDR1 SNHLY, CDR2 FYNNEI. The CDR3: CASGEGRTTNEKLFF. CDR3 coding DNA: TGTGCCAGCGGGGAGGGCCGAACAACTAATGAAAAACTGTTTTTT.

CDR3 nucleotide sequence: TGTGCCAGCAGCCTCGGGCTTGGACAGATCAATCAGCCCCAGCATTTT. This sequence encodes CASSLGLGQINQPQHF. The gene calls are TRBV2 and TRBJ1-5; a possible D gene is TRBD1 (6 bases). Germline loops: CDR1 SNHLY, CDR2 FYNNEI. The CDR3 runs to 16 residues. V gave up 6 bases and J gave up 3 bases, with 18 bases separating them.

J is TRBJ2-7 and V is TRBV4-3; maybe TRBD1 (6 bases). The CDR3 loop spans 17 amino acids. Trimming took 0 bases from V and 2 from J, leaving 17 bases between them. The germline CDR1 and CDR2 sequences are LGHNA and YSLEER. The CDR3 is CASSQDSGAELTYEQYF. The CDR3 nucleotides read TGCGCCAGCAGCCAAGATTCAGGGGCAGAATTAACCTACGAGCAGTACTTC.